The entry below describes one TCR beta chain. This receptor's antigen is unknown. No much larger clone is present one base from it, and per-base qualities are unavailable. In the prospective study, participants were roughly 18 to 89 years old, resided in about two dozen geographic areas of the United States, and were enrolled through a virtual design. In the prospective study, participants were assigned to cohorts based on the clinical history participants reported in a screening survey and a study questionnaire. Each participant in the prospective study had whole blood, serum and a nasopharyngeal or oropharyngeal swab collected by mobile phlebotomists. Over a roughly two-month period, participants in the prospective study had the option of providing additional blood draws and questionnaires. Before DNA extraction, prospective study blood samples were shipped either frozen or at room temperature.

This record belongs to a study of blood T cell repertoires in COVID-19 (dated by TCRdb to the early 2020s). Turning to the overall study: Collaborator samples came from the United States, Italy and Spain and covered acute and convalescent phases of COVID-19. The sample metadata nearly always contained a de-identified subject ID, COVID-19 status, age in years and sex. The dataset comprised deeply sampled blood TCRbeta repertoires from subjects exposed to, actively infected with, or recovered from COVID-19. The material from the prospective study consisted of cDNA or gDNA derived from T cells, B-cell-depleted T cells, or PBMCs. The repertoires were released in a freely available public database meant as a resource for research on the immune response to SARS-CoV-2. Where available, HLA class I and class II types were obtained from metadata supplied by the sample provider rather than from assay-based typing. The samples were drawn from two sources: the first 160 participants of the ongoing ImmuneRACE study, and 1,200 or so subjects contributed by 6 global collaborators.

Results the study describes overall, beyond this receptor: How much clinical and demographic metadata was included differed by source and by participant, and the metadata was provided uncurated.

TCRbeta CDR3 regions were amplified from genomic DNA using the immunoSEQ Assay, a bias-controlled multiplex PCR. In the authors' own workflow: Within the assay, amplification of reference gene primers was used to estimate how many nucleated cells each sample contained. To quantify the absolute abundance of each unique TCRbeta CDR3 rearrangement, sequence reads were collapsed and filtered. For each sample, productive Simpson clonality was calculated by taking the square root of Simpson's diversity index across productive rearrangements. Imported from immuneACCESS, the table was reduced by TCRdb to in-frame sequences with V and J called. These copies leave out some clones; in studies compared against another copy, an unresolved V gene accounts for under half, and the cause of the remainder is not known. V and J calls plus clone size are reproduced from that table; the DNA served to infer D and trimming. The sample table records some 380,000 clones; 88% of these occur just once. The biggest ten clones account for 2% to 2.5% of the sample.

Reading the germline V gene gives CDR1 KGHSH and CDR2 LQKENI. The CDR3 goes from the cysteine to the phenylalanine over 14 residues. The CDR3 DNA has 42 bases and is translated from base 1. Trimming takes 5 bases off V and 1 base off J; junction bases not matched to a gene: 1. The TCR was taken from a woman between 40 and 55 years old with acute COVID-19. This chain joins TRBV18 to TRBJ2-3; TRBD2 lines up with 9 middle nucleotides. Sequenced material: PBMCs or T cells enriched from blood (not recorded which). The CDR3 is CASSVAGGTDTQYF. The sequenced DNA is TGTGCCAGCTCAGTAGCGGGGGGCACAGATACGCAGTATTTT.